This T cell receptor beta chain originates from a study of tumor-infiltrating lymphocytes in primary liver carcinoma. In the study overall: Surgical resection was used to treat these primary liver carcinoma patients. The study reported T1-T3 N0M0 tumors spanning 4.2 to 10 cm. Read depth, roughly 3.5 to 8 million productive TCRbeta reads, did not differ significantly between tissues.

The CDR3 is 12 amino acids. V lost 8 bases and J lost 4, with 11 bases in between. Germline CDR1 is MDHEN and CDR2 is SYDVKM. Priming with a constant-region primer yielded TCR beta cDNA from around 540 ng total RNA. Slightly modified ARM-PCR served as the procedure for the TCR beta libraries. These libraries came from three rounds of nested multiplex PCR. It was with TRBV1-TRBV30 forward primers and a C-beta reverse primer that the first two PCR rounds were run, at about 10 cycles each. TCRdb re-called the multiplex PCR reads through MiXCR, storing one row per CDR3 protein. The sample shows 190,000 or so distinct CDR3 sequences, less than 75% of them seen only once. Both blood RNA, taken from unsorted whole blood, and germline DNA were extracted. The researchers drew about 3.9 milliliters of peripheral blood before surgery.

The chain employs TRBV28 and TRBJ1-2, with D hard to call. The sample taken for sequencing was peripheral blood. This receptor was identified in a woman aged 60-70 years with primary liver carcinoma and hepatitis B virus infection. In DNA, the CDR3 is TGTGCCAGCGCGGAGGGCACCTATGGCTACACCTTC. Translated: CASAEGTYGYTF.